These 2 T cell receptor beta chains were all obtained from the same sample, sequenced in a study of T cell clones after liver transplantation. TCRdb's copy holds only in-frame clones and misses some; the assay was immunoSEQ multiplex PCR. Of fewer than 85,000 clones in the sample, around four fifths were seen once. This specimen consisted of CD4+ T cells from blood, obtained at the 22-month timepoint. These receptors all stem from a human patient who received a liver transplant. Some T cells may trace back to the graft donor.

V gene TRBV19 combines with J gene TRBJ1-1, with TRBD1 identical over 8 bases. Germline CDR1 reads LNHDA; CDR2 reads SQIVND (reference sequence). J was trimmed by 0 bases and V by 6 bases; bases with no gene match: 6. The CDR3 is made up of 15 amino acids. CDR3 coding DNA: TGTGCCAGTAGGACGGGACAGGAGATGAACACTGAAGCTTTCTTT. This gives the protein CASRTGQEMNTEAFF.

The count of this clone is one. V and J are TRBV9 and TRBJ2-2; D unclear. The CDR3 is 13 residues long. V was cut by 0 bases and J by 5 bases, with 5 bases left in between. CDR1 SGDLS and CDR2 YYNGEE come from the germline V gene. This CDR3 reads CASSVVRTGELFF. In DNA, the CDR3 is TGTGCCAGCAGCGTAGTCAGAACCGGGGAGCTGTTTTTT.